These T cell receptor beta chains were read from a single sample in a study of T cells after yellow fever vaccination. MiXCR, applied by TCRdb to the 5' RACE reads, yields one record per CDR3 protein. The data contain about 150,000 distinct CDR3 sequences, approximately 6.6% of them singletons. The material sequenced was CD4+ T cells sorted from PBMCs, taken 10 days after the yellow fever booster vaccination. Receptors originate from a man younger than 45 who received the YFV17D yellow fever vaccine. Each CDR3 is given with its conserved first and last residue. The D gene is left open where the match is weak. Size tells how often a clone was seen (once, few, many) or the class of an expanded clone, and some rows leave it out.

D gene: TRBD2; J gene: TRBJ2-1; clone size: -; V gene: TRBV5-1; CDR3 DNA: TGCGCCAGCAGCCCGGGGACTAGCGGGAACCTGGCGGGTATCTACAATGAGCAGTTCTTC; CDR3 protein: CASSPGTSGNLAGIYNEQFF
D gene: -; J gene: TRBJ2-3; clone size: many; V gene: TRBV28; CDR3 DNA: TGTGCCAGCGGAGTAGGGTTCACAGATACGCAGTATTTT; CDR3 protein: CASGVGFTDTQYF
D gene: -; J gene: TRBJ2-1; clone size: many; V gene: TRBV29-1; CDR3 DNA: TGCAGCGCTGATAGCGGCTCCTACAATGAGCAGTTCTTC; CDR3 protein: CSADSGSYNEQFF
D gene: -; J gene: TRBJ2-1; clone size: many; V gene: TRBV27; CDR3 DNA: TGTGCCAGCAGCCCCGGTTGGGGGATGACCTACAATGAGCAGTTCTTC; CDR3 protein: CASSPGWGMTYNEQFF
D gene: -; J gene: TRBJ1-5; clone size: few; V gene: TRBV20-1; CDR3 DNA: TGCAGTGTGTCGGACGGGTTGGGCAATCAGCCCCAGCATTTT; CDR3 protein: CSVSDGLGNQPQHF
D gene: -; J gene: TRBJ2-1; clone size: many; V gene: TRBV5-1; CDR3 DNA: TGCGCCAGCAGCTTGGTTCCGCCTTACAATGAGCAGTTCTTC; CDR3 protein: CASSLVPPYNEQFF
D gene: -; J gene: TRBJ1-6; clone size: few; V gene: TRBV5-1; CDR3 DNA: TGCGCCAGCAGCCCGGGACCTAGGGCCGGCTCACCCCTCCACTTT; CDR3 protein: CASSPGPRAGSPLHF
D gene: TRBD1; J gene: TRBJ2-7; clone size: many; V gene: TRBV20-1; CDR3 DNA: TGCAGTGCTCCGGGACAGGGCTACGAGCAGTACTTC; CDR3 protein: CSAPGQGYEQYF
D gene: -; J gene: TRBJ1-5; clone size: many; V gene: TRBV7-2; CDR3 DNA: TGTGCCAGCAGCTTGACTACCGGGTATCAGCCCCAGCATTTT; CDR3 protein: CASSLTTGYQPQHF
D gene: TRBD1; J gene: TRBJ2-2; clone size: many; V gene: TRBV3-1; CDR3 DNA: TGTGCCAGCGGGACAGGGGTAAAGACCGGGGAGCTGTTTTTT; CDR3 protein: CASGTGVKTGELFF
D gene: TRBD2; J gene: TRBJ2-1; clone size: -; V gene: TRBV18; CDR3 DNA: TGTGCCAGCTCAACGGGACTAAACGATGAGCAGTTCTTC; CDR3 protein: CASSTGLNDEQFF
D gene: TRBD2; J gene: TRBJ2-7; clone size: many; V gene: TRBV28; CDR3 DNA: TGTGCCAGCAGTTCGGGAGGAGGGAGGGAGCAGTACTTC; CDR3 protein: CASSSGGGREQYF
D gene: TRBD2; J gene: TRBJ2-7; clone size: many; V gene: TRBV18; CDR3 DNA: TGTGCCAGCTCACCACCCGGGACTAGGATGAACGAGCAGTACTTC; CDR3 protein: CASSPPGTRMNEQYF
D gene: -; J gene: TRBJ2-1; clone size: many; V gene: TRBV29-1; CDR3 DNA: TGCAGCGTTGGACCGCGTCATGAGCAGTTCTTC; CDR3 protein: CSVGPRHEQFF
D gene: -; J gene: TRBJ2-1; clone size: many; V gene: TRBV5-1; CDR3 DNA: TGCGCCAGCAGCTCTGAGGGCCGCTACAATGAGCAGTTCTTC; CDR3 protein: CASSSEGRYNEQFF
D gene: -; J gene: TRBJ2-1; clone size: many; V gene: TRBV10-3; CDR3 DNA: TGTGCCATCAGTGAAAGAGGGGCCTACAATGAGCAGTTCTTC; CDR3 protein: CAISERGAYNEQFF
D gene: -; J gene: TRBJ2-5; clone size: many; V gene: TRBV2; CDR3 DNA: TGTGCCAGCGGGGGGGAGACCCAGTACTTC; CDR3 protein: CASGGETQYF
D gene: -; J gene: TRBJ2-7; clone size: many; V gene: TRBV10-3; CDR3 DNA: TGTGCCATCAGTGAGGACGAGGGTTATGTCGAGCAGTACTTC; CDR3 protein: CAISEDEGYVEQYF
D gene: -; J gene: TRBJ2-3; clone size: many; V gene: TRBV29-1; CDR3 DNA: TGCAGCGTTCGTCCAACCTCTAGCACAGATACGCAGTATTTT; CDR3 protein: CSVRPTSSTDTQYF
D gene: -; J gene: TRBJ2-3; clone size: many; V gene: TRBV10-3; CDR3 DNA: TGTGCCATCAGTGAGTCATGGGGTGGCGATACGCAGTATTTT; CDR3 protein: CAISESWGGDTQYF
D gene: -; J gene: TRBJ2-7; clone size: many; V gene: TRBV7-9; CDR3 DNA: TGTGCCAGCAGCTTCGGGAACCCCGGGGAGCAGTACTTC; CDR3 protein: CASSFGNPGEQYF
D gene: -; J gene: TRBJ2-3; clone size: -; V gene: TRBV19; CDR3 DNA: TGTGCCAGTAGAGATTGGCGGCTCACAGATACGCAGTATTTT; CDR3 protein: CASRDWRLTDTQYF
D gene: TRBD2; J gene: TRBJ2-2; clone size: many; V gene: TRBV11-3; CDR3 DNA: TGTGCCAGCAGTTCCGGGACTAGCGTAAACACCGGGGAGCTGTTTTTT; CDR3 protein: CASSSGTSVNTGELFF
D gene: TRBD2; J gene: TRBJ2-3; clone size: -; V gene: TRBV29-1; CDR3 DNA: TGCAGCGTTGACGCTGGGGAGGGAACAGATACGCAGTATTTT; CDR3 protein: CSVDAGEGTDTQYF
D gene: TRBD1; J gene: TRBJ2-1; clone size: -; V gene: TRBV4-3; CDR3 DNA: TGCGCCAGCAGCCAAGAGGGGGCCGGGACAGGGTATTTCTTC; CDR3 protein: CASSQEGAGTGYFF
D gene: TRBD1; J gene: TRBJ1-1; clone size: few; V gene: TRBV29-1; CDR3 DNA: TGCAGCGTTTCGAGACAGGGACCATCGGCTTTCTTT; CDR3 protein: CSVSRQGPSAFF
D gene: -; J gene: TRBJ1-2; clone size: -; V gene: TRBV4-3; CDR3 DNA: TGCGCCAGCAGCCAAGGGCCGGACGTAGCTAACTATGGCTACACCTTC; CDR3 protein: CASSQGPDVANYGYTF
D gene: TRBD2; J gene: TRBJ2-1; clone size: many; V gene: TRBV7-2; CDR3 DNA: TGTGCCAGCAGACCAACCGGGACTAGCGGTTACAATGAGCAGTTCTTC; CDR3 protein: CASRPTGTSGYNEQFF
D gene: TRBD1; J gene: TRBJ2-1; clone size: few; V gene: TRBV5-8; CDR3 DNA: TGTGCCAGCAGCTACGGTACAGGGGGCACCTACAATGAGCAGTTCTTC; CDR3 protein: CASSYGTGGTYNEQFF
D gene: -; J gene: TRBJ1-4; clone size: many; V gene: TRBV12-3/TRBV12-4; CDR3 DNA: TGTGCCAGCAGTTTCGGGGAAGGGGGACAAAAACTGTTTTTT; CDR3 protein: CASSFGEGGQKLFF
D gene: -; J gene: TRBJ2-3; clone size: many; V gene: TRBV4-3; CDR3 DNA: TGCGCCAGCAGCCAAGATCACGGGAGTGCAGATACGCAGTATTTT; CDR3 protein: CASSQDHGSADTQYF
D gene: -; J gene: TRBJ1-2; clone size: many; V gene: TRBV3-1; CDR3 DNA: TGTGCCAGCAGCCAAGATATGGGGACGGTCTATGGCTACACCTTC; CDR3 protein: CASSQDMGTVYGYTF
D gene: -; J gene: TRBJ2-1; clone size: -; V gene: TRBV7-8; CDR3 DNA: TGTGCCAGCAGCCGCCGGGGCAGGGATTACAATGAGCAGTTTTTC; CDR3 protein: CASSRRGRDYNEQFF
D gene: -; J gene: TRBJ2-2; clone size: many; V gene: TRBV28; CDR3 DNA: TGTGCCAGCACGGACATGAACACCGGGGAGCTGTTTTTT; CDR3 protein: CASTDMNTGELFF
D gene: -; J gene: TRBJ2-5; clone size: many; V gene: TRBV12-3/TRBV12-4; CDR3 DNA: TGTGCCAGCAGTTTAGCGGCAGGTTACGAGACCCAGTACTTC; CDR3 protein: CASSLAAGYETQYF
D gene: -; J gene: TRBJ2-3; clone size: many; V gene: TRBV3-1; CDR3 DNA: TGTGCCAGCAGCCAAGAGCTTAATCTGGGTCTAACTAATACGCAGTATTTT; CDR3 protein: CASSQELNLGLTNTQYF
D gene: TRBD2; J gene: TRBJ2-7; clone size: many; V gene: TRBV12-3/TRBV12-4; CDR3 DNA: TGTGCCAGCAGTTTAGTGGGACTAGGCCATTACGAGCAGTACTTC; CDR3 protein: CASSLVGLGHYEQYF
D gene: -; J gene: TRBJ1-2; clone size: many; V gene: TRBV20-1; CDR3 DNA: TGCAGTGCTAGTGTCCAGAAAGGCTACACCTTC; CDR3 protein: CSASVQKGYTF
D gene: -; J gene: TRBJ2-2; clone size: -; V gene: TRBV7-3; CDR3 DNA: TGTGCCAGCAGCCGACCGACCACCGGGGAGCTGTTTTTT; CDR3 protein: CASSRPTTGELFF
D gene: TRBD2; J gene: TRBJ2-1; clone size: many; V gene: TRBV5-4; CDR3 DNA: TGTGCCAGCAGCTCTAGCGGAGGCCCCTCCTACAATGAGCAGTTCTTC; CDR3 protein: CASSSSGGPSYNEQFF
D gene: -; J gene: TRBJ1-1; clone size: many; V gene: TRBV7-2; CDR3 DNA: TGTGCCAGCACCTTATTACCGGGGGTCCCTGAAGCTTTCTTT; CDR3 protein: CASTLLPGVPEAFF
D gene: -; J gene: TRBJ1-1; clone size: many; V gene: TRBV7-2; CDR3 DNA: TGTGCCAGCAGAGCAGGGATTGAAGCTTTCTTT; CDR3 protein: CASRAGIEAFF
D gene: TRBD1; J gene: TRBJ2-5; clone size: many; V gene: TRBV27; CDR3 DNA: TGTGCCAGCAGTGCCCGGACAGGGGTCGAGACCCAGTACTTC; CDR3 protein: CASSARTGVETQYF
D gene: -; J gene: TRBJ2-3; clone size: many; V gene: TRBV9; CDR3 DNA: TGTGCCAGCAGCCCAAGCCCGAGCGGAGATACGCAGTATTTT; CDR3 protein: CASSPSPSGDTQYF
D gene: TRBD1; J gene: TRBJ2-7; clone size: -; V gene: TRBV5-1; CDR3 DNA: TGCGCCAGCAGCTTGATCACAGGGGGCTCCTACGAGCAGTACTTC; CDR3 protein: CASSLITGGSYEQYF
D gene: -; J gene: TRBJ2-6; clone size: many; V gene: TRBV20-1; CDR3 DNA: TGCAGTGCTAGTCCTTTAACTGGGGCCAACGTCCTGACTTTC; CDR3 protein: CSASPLTGANVLTF
D gene: -; J gene: TRBJ2-1; clone size: many; V gene: TRBV7-2; CDR3 DNA: TGTGCCAGCAGCCCTAACCCGGAATTAAGCTACAATGAGCAGTTCTTC; CDR3 protein: CASSPNPELSYNEQFF
D gene: TRBD2; J gene: TRBJ2-3; clone size: -; V gene: TRBV20-1; CDR3 DNA: TGCAGTGCCCCATTTACCGCCGGGACTAGCGGGACCTTCACAGATACGCAGTATTTT; CDR3 protein: CSAPFTAGTSGTFTDTQYF
D gene: TRBD2; J gene: TRBJ2-1; clone size: many; V gene: TRBV12-3/TRBV12-4; CDR3 DNA: TGTGCCAGCAGCCCCCAAGGGACTAGTAGTAATGAGCAGTTCTTC; CDR3 protein: CASSPQGTSSNEQFF
D gene: -; J gene: TRBJ2-6; clone size: few; V gene: TRBV19; CDR3 DNA: TGTGCCAGTAGTATAAGTGGTGGGGTCTCCGGGGCCAACGTCCTGACTTTC; CDR3 protein: CASSISGGVSGANVLTF
D gene: -; J gene: TRBJ2-7; clone size: many; V gene: TRBV29-1; CDR3 DNA: TGCAGCGTTGAAGACGAGGCTAAGCACCATTACGAGCAGTACTTC; CDR3 protein: CSVEDEAKHHYEQYF
D gene: -; J gene: TRBJ2-1; clone size: many; V gene: TRBV7-6; CDR3 DNA: TGTGCCAGCAGCTTAGACTTTCGGCGGTCCAATACCTACAATGAGCAGTTCTTC; CDR3 protein: CASSLDFRRSNTYNEQFF
D gene: TRBD2; J gene: TRBJ2-7; clone size: many; V gene: TRBV6-2/TRBV6-3; CDR3 DNA: TGTGCCAGCAGTTACCTACGGACTAGCGGGACGCCCGATCACGAGCAGTACTTC; CDR3 protein: CASSYLRTSGTPDHEQYF